Ten or more counts support the clone carrying this T cell receptor beta chain. The CDR3 loop spans 13 amino acids. Germline values: CDR1 DFQATT, CDR2 SNEGSKA (reference sequence). Trimming cost V 5 bases and J 5 bases, with 10 bases left between them. The data stem from a study of T cells in Graves' hyperthyroidism and ophthalmopathy. There were TCR beta CDR3 regions amplified from RNA transcripts. First-round RT-PCR with HTBI primers amplified the TCR CDR3 region. TCRdb recomputed calls from the multiplex PCR reads with MiXCR, one row per CDR3 protein. The sample has approximately 620,000 distinct CDR3 sequences; around 15% are singletons. Exclusion of patients followed from uncontrolled infection, other autoimmune disease, pregnancy or lactation.

The sequence came from a woman aged 40 to 49 with Graves' ophthalmopathy. The genes are TRBV20-1 and TRBJ1-6, with D unclear. The material sequenced was blood. The CDR3 spells CSAFGPNNSPLHF. For the CDR3, the DNA is TGCAGTGCTTTTGGCCCAAATAATTCACCCCTCCACTTT.